The clone carrying this T cell receptor beta chain was seen a handful of times. Its antigen is as yet unknown. No fewer than 6 million PBMCs went into each sample. Germline CDR1 SGDLS, CDR2 YYNGEE. CDR3 length: 16 amino acids. V shed 3 bases and J shed 1 base, with 14 bases lying between them. PCR was performed a second time for roughly 7 to 12 cycles using a sample-barcoded 5' primer and a J-beta primer mix. A single record per CDR3 protein comes from TCRdb applying MiXCR to the 5' RACE reads. Found here are some 760,000 distinct CDR3 sequences, roughly 25% of them singletons; the top ten hold roughly 9%. This entry belongs to a study of blood T cells in healthy people across ages. General study findings and limits: Per million T cells, TCR beta diversity dropped roughly linearly as age increased.

These sequences were also reported in another study, on T cells of mothers and their children. That work contributes: When mothers and children were related, their normalized repertoire overlap, which was always slightly higher, did not differ significantly from that of unrelated pairs.

Source material: blood. The TCR sequence derives from a boy between 10 and 17 years old in good health. The chain uses TRBV9 and TRBJ2-1, with unresolved D. CDR3 nucleotides: TGTGCCAGCAGCGACTCTGGGCGGACGTCCTACAATGAGCAGTTCTTC. Its protein is CASSDSGRTSYNEQFF.